The table lists the clone carrying this T cell receptor beta chain with many counts. The antigen remains unidentified. Losses at the gene ends were 3 bases for V and 1 base for J; bases not matched to a gene: 2. The CDR3 spans 15 residues. Germline V lookup: CDR1 SGHDT, CDR2 YYEEEE. All unsorted peripheral T cells were captured because whole blood was used without fractionation. This sample was taken from a study of HIV-infected patients and healthy controls. Whole-study findings and limits: Compared with untreated HIV+ repertoires, healthy controls showed roughly threefold more distinct CDR3s and higher Shannon diversity.

Alpha and beta constant-region primers primed reverse transcription of about 500 ng RNA. Separate chain-specific third strand synthesis with multiplexing indices produced the alpha and beta libraries. One entry per CDR3 protein results from TCRdb running MiXCR on the 5' RACE reads. The table lists some 9,600 distinct CDR3 sequences, 7.3% of them singletons. The sequencing used blood, collected before antiretroviral therapy. The receptor was isolated from an adult with HIV infection. This chain joins TRBV5-6 and TRBJ2-3, with TRBD1 identical over 10 bases. The CDR3 sequence is CASSSGTGGTDTQYF. In DNA, the CDR3 is TGTGCCAGCAGCTCCGGGACAGGGGGCACAGATACGCAGTATTTT.